This is a list of T cell receptor beta chains from one sample in a study of cytomegalovirus exposure and HLA in healthy donors. Only in-frame clones appear in the TCRdb table, and some are missing; sequencing was by immunoSEQ multiplex PCR. The data hold about 110,000 clones, with around 85% observed a single time. Sequenced material: PBMCs. The origin of the receptors is a man aged 60-69 years in good health and CMV-seronegative. The conserved cysteine and the conserved F or W are not part of the CDR3 here. The size field is filled for only some rows; it gives once, few, many or a size class.

abundance	v_gene	j_gene	len	CDR3aa
NA	TRBV9	TRBJ2-5	13	ASSTSGGRQETQY
NA	TRBV7-2	NA	14	ASSLALAGNQETQY
NA	TRBV6-1	TRBJ1-6	12	ASSNRGFNSPLH
NA	TRBV4-1	TRBJ2-3	12	ASSQERLADTQY
NA	TRBV18	TRBJ2-1	12	ASSGGNQRDEQF
NA	TRBV7-2	TRBJ2-2	13	ASSSQGLLTGELF
NA	TRBV27	TRBJ1-2	15	ASSLTGLYEGRNGYT
NA	TRBV7-2	TRBJ2-1	12	ASSLSPGVNEQF
few	TRBV6-4	TRBJ2-2	13	ATRPGTANTGELF
NA	TRBV5-6	TRBJ1-1	11	ASSLGGGGEAF
NA	TRBV9	TRBJ2-5	12	ASSVGRGGETQY
NA	TRBV4-1	TRBJ1-5	13	ASSQDPGSPQPQH
NA	TRBV7-8	TRBJ2-2	15	ASSSSASRSGSGELF
NA	TRBV7-2	TRBJ2-6	17	ASSLRASGGAVGANVLT
NA	TRBV27	TRBJ1-2	13	ASSPLALSNYGYT
NA	TRBV15	TRBJ2-1	14	ATSRGLAGVVNEQF
NA	TRBV25-1	TRBJ2-1	14	ASSDASGGERHEQF
NA	TRBV10-3	TRBJ2-5	12	AISESVGGETQY
NA	TRBV7-9	TRBJ1-4	14	ASSPTGGREGEKLF
NA	TRBV30	TRBJ1-1	9	AWSPLSEAF
NA	TRBV6-1	TRBJ1-5	14	ASSEAERRAVQPQH
once	TRBV5-1	TRBJ1-1	14	ASSPTSWGEYTEAF
NA	TRBV5-5	TRBJ1-4	13	ASSLETGGREKLF
NA	TRBV2	TRBJ2-2	9	ASGLSGELF
few	TRBV29-1	TRBJ2-1	9	SVTRAGEQF
NA	TRBV19	TRBJ1-2	12	ASSLRDRERGYT
NA	TRBV6-6	TRBJ1-6	14	ASSYPGGLANSPLH
NA	TRBV29-1	TRBJ1-4	11	SVVGAHNEKLF
NA	TRBV7-3	TRBJ2-3	13	ASSFYSGYADTQY
NA	TRBV7-2	TRBJ2-7	14	ASSLVGTSLSYEQY
once	TRBV6-5	TRBJ1-1	12	ASSLGVLNTEAF
NA	TRBV6-5	TRBJ1-5	14	ASSYSKPEVYQPQH
NA	TRBV7-2	TRBJ2-2	13	ASSFLTAGGRELF
NA	TRBV5-6	TRBJ2-7	16	ASSFRSWSGEHSYEQY
NA	TRBV29-1	TRBJ2-2	12	SGSGTGGIGELF
NA	TRBV13	TRBJ2-6	13	ASSLGGSGANVLT
NA	TRBV11-2	TRBJ1-2	12	ASSYPGRGGGYT
NA	TRBV6-1	TRBJ2-1	13	ASSAGTISYNEQF
NA	TRBV7-2	TRBJ1-5	14	ASSLQGGVSNQPQH
NA	TRBV19	TRBJ1-4	15	ASQGQGLYATNEKLF
NA	TRBV7-2	TRBJ1-1	11	ASSPGRNTEAF
once	TRBV9	TRBJ2-1	14	ASSNERGGEYNEQF
once	TRBV5-1	NA	13	ASSPGQGLTYEQY
NA	TRBV7-2	TRBJ2-1	15	ASSSGLAGGGYNEQF
NA	TRBV18	TRBJ2-5	13	ASSPGGTPGETQY
NA	TRBV5-4	TRBJ2-2	10	ASSLVAGELF
few	TRBV6-5	TRBJ2-7	13	ASSYSPPGSYEQY
NA	TRBV5-1	TRBJ1-4	13	ASSFRTGGEEKLF
NA	TRBV6-5	TRBJ2-7	11	ASRVAGVYEQY
NA	TRBV15	TRBJ2-3	14	ATSRAVGRWGDTQY
NA	TRBV6-5	TRBJ2-5	11	ASSYSRVETQY
NA	TRBV10-3	TRBJ1-5	12	AISGTEVNQPQH